The 20 T cell receptor beta chains listed next were all sequenced from one sample in a study of regulatory T cells in long-lasting Graves disease. For TCR beta, libraries came from iRepertoire HTBI primers and Arm-PCR of CDR3 regions. Each CDR3 protein is one row after TCRdb ran MiXCR on the multiplex PCR reads. The sample has approximately 230,000 distinct CDR3 sequences; approximately 16% are singletons. Time point here: newly diagnosed GD, antithyroid drugs for less than 3 months. The TCR library was made from RNA extracted from PBMCs. The material was peripheral blood mononuclear cells (PBMCs), obtained at new diagnosis, from a patient treated with antithyroid drugs. Receptors originate from a female donor with Graves disease.

This clonotype was picked up many times. This chain links TRBV5-1 with TRBJ2-1, with 9 bases identical to TRBD2. V gave up 5 bases and J gave up 0 bases; unmatched junction bases: 6. The CDR3 is 16 residues long. The germline CDR1 and CDR2 sequences are SGHRS and YFSETQ. As DNA, the CDR3 is TGCGCCAGCAGGTTCAGTAGCGGGAGCTCCTACAATGAGCAGTTCTTC. Translated: CASRFSSGSSYNEQFF.

There are many counts of this clonotype. The rearrangement uses TRBV29-1 and TRBJ2-3; D ambiguous. Trimming took 2 bases from V and 2 from J, leaving 8 bases between them. Germline-derived CDR1 and CDR2 are SQVTM and ANQGSEA. The CDR3 has 13 amino acids. CDR3 residues: CSVELAVTDTQYF. The CDR3 DNA sequence: TGCAGCGTTGAACTCGCGGTCACAGATACGCAGTATTTT.

This clonotype was recorded at least ten times. The chain is built from TRBV24-1 and TRBJ2-5; the D gene could be TRBD1 or TRBD2 (7 bases each). Germline loops: CDR1 KGHDR, CDR2 SFDVKD. V lost 2 bases to trimming and J lost 6 bases, with 15 bases between them. This CDR3 is 15 amino acids long. The CDR3 here is CATSDSARGGKTQYF. The CDR3 DNA reads as TGTGCCACCAGTGATTCTGCCAGGGGGGGGAAGACCCAGTACTTC.

This clonotype was counted at least ten times. The chain recombines TRBV2 with TRBJ1-3; D gene ambiguous. V was trimmed by 4 bases and J by 2 bases, leaving 6 bases between them. The CDR3 is made up of 13 amino acids. Germline lookup yields CDR1 SNHLY and CDR2 FYNNEI. In DNA form, the CDR3 reads TGTGCCAGCAGTGGCGCCACTGGAAACACCATATATTTT. Its protein is CASSGATGNTIYF.

The J gene is TRBJ2-7, the V gene TRBV24-1; 7 nucleotides agree with TRBD2. Germline V CDR1 and CDR2: KGHDR, SFDVKD. The length of the CDR3 is 14 residues. With 3 bases clipped from V and 3 bases from J, the junction kept 4 bases outside the gene matches. This CDR3 is CATSDSGAGYEQYF. The CDR3 nucleotides read TGTGCCACCAGTGATAGCGGGGCAGGCTACGAGCAGTACTTC.

This clonotype was counted ten times or more. V usage is TRBV6-2 or TRBV6-3 and J usage is TRBJ2-7; D may be TRBD1 or TRBD2 (5 bases each). V was shortened by 5 bases and J by 2 bases, with 13 bases between the two germline ends. The CDR3 totals 14 residues. Germline CDR1 reads MNHEY; CDR2 reads SVGEGT. CDR3: CASSGRDGAYEQYF. The DNA of the CDR3 is TGTGCCAGCAGTGGCCGGGACGGGGCCTACGAGCAGTACTTC.

The sample holds many counts of this clonotype. The rearrangement links TRBV20-1 to TRBJ2-3, with a possible D match to TRBD2 (5 bases). Germline V gene sequence: CDR1 DFQATT, CDR2 SNEGSKA (reference sequence). With 6 bases removed from V and 1 base from J, the gap between germline ends came to 8 bases. The CDR3 consists of 12 residues. DNA of the CDR3: TGCAGTGCAGTGGGAGGCACAGATACGCAGTATTTT. Amino acids: CSAVGGTDTQYF.

V gene TRBV24-1 combines with J gene TRBJ2-7, with a tentative D call TRBD1 (5 bases). V was cut by 4 bases and J by 4 bases, with 10 bases left in between. Germline CDR1 is KGHDR and CDR2 is SFDVKD. The CDR3 has 13 amino acids. CDR3 region: CATSDQGGYEQYF. CDR3 sequence (DNA): TGTGCCACCAGTGACCAGGGCGGATACGAGCAGTACTTC.

The chain employs TRBV11-2 and TRBJ2-1, with 13 nucleotides matching TRBD2. Unmatched junction bases numbered 5, after V lost 5 bases and J lost 7 bases. Germline V gives CDR1 SGHAT, CDR2 FQNNGV. The CDR3 extends over 15 amino acids. DNA for the CDR3: TGTGCCAGCAGCCCTTCGGGACTAGCGGGGAATGAGCAGTTCTTC. Translating it yields CASSPSGLAGNEQFF.

This clonotype was seen many times. The germline gene is not matched at one end of the junction; a read error may be the cause. The chain is built from TRBV6-1 and TRBJ2-7; 9 bases fit TRBD2. CDR3 length equals 15 residues. The germline gives CDR1 MNHNS, CDR2 SASEGT. CDR3 protein: CASGDSGSPTYEQYF. Written as DNA, the CDR3 is TGTGCCAGCGGTGATAGCGGGAGTCCCACCTACGAGCAGTACTTC.

This clonotype has a count of ten or more. The V call is TRBV9, the J call TRBJ1-5; D unclear. The V gene lost 2 bases and the J gene lost 5 bases, with 17 bases spanning the gap. Per the germline V gene, CDR1 is SGDLS and CDR2 is YYNGEE. This CDR3 has 16 amino acids. The CDR3 protein is CASSVLGGSFDQPQHF. The CDR3 bases are TGTGCCAGCAGCGTCCTGGGAGGGTCCTTTGATCAGCCCCAGCATTTT.

This clonotype was counted many times. The chain carries TRBV2 and TRBJ2-1, with D possibly being TRBD1 or TRBD2 (5 bases each). Germline V gene lookup returns CDR1 SNHLY and CDR2 FYNNEI. Trimming removed 7 bases at V and 3 bases at J, with 13 bases between. The length of the CDR3 is 14 residues. The DNA of the CDR3 is TGTGCCAGCATCGGGGCGTCAAGCTACAATGAGCAGTTCTTC. Translated: CASIGASSYNEQFF.

This clonotype was seen ten or more times. The rearrangement joins TRBV5-6 to TRBJ2-7; possible D gene TRBD2, 5 bases. Trimming removed 5 bases at V and 7 bases at J, with 19 bases between. Germline CDR1 SGHDT, CDR2 YYEEEE. The CDR3 runs to 14 residues. CDR3: CASSPRSGTREQYF. Written as DNA, the CDR3 is TGTGCCAGCAGTCCCCGTAGTGGAACTAGGGAGCAGTACTTC.

There are many counts of this clonotype. This sequence joins TRBV24-1 and TRBJ2-3, with TRBD2 matching over 12 bases. V trimming: 5 bases; J trimming: 4 bases; junction bases outside the gene matches: 6. The CDR3 contains 16 residues. From germline, CDR1 is KGHDR and CDR2 SFDVKD. Written as DNA, the CDR3 is TGTGCCACCAGTGTTACGACTAGCGGGAGATCAGATACGCAGTATTTT. Protein product: CATSVTTSGRSDTQYF.

This clonotype was counted only a few times. DNA of the CDR3: TGTGCCAGCAGGGGGACTAGCGGGGTTCCCACCGGGGAGCTGTTTTTT. This sequence encodes CASRGTSGVPTGELFF. The rearrangement joins TRBV4-2 to TRBJ2-2; 13 bases map to TRBD2. V trimming: 6 bases; J trimming: 4 bases; junction bases outside the gene matches: 5. Germline lookup yields CDR1 LGHNA and CDR2 YNFKEQ. This CDR3 has 16 amino acids.

This clonotype came up many times. The gene calls are TRBV20-1 and TRBJ2-1; 7 bases map to TRBD2. The germline V gene encodes CDR1 DFQATT and CDR2 SNEGSKA (reference sequence). The length of the CDR3 is 13 residues. V dropped 3 bases and J dropped 7; count of bases not matched to a gene: 6. CDR3 coding DNA: TGCAGTGCTAGTTGGCGGGGAGGGAATGAGCAGTTCTTC. It yields the protein CSASWRGGNEQFF.

With regard to this clonotype: A much larger clone differs by one base, so this may be a read error. The V gene is TRBV11-2, the J gene TRBJ2-1; D gene ambiguous. Germline V gene data show CDR1 as SGHAT and CDR2 as FQNNGV. The CDR3 length is 14 residues. V gave up 5 bases and J gave up 8 bases, with 16 bases separating them. The CDR3 nucleotides are TGTGCCAGCAGCCTGGCCCGACTGGTCTATGAGCAGTTCTTC. It specifies CASSLARLVYEQFF.

As regards this clonotype: Given a far larger clone just one base away, this is likely a sequencing read error. V gene TRBV7-2 combines with J gene TRBJ1-4, with 8 bases lining up with TRBD1. The CDR3 length is 14 residues. The germline CDR1 and CDR2 sequences are SGHTA and FQGNSA. Here the CDR3 reads CASSSRGQREKPFF. The CDR3 bases are TGTGCCAGCAGCTCCAGGGGGCAACGGGAAAAACCGTTTTTT.

This clonotype was observed a handful of times. V usage is TRBV6-1 and J usage is TRBJ2-1; D is unresolved. V lost 7 bases and J 9 bases, leaving 13 bases between the germline ends. CDR1 and CDR2 from the germline V gene are MNHNS and SASEGT. The CDR3 runs 12 residues. CDR3 coding DNA: TGTGCCAGCACCCACGGGCGGATTGAGCAGTTCTTC. Amino acids: CASTHGRIEQFF.

The chain has TRBV13 and TRBJ2-4, with TRBD1 identical over 7 bases. Germline CDR1 is PRHDT and CDR2 is FYEKMQ (reference sequence). There are 14 residues in the CDR3. V was clipped by 5 bases and J by 3 bases; unmatched bases: 4. CDR3 nucleotide sequence: TGTGCCAGCAGCCCGGGGACAGACAAAAACATTCAGTACTTC. It translates to CASSPGTDKNIQYF.